Each of the 27 T cell receptor beta chains below was sequenced from the same sample in a study of blood T cells in healthy people across ages. Next came a second PCR, run for roughly 7 to 12 cycles, which used a sample-barcoded 5' primer along with a J-beta primer mix. MiXCR, applied by TCRdb to the 5' RACE reads, yields one record per CDR3 protein. The repertoire holds hundreds of thousands of distinct CDR3 sequences, with under 30% as singletons. Sequencing input: blood. The receptors were gathered from a woman aged 80 or older in good health.

At least ten counts were recorded for this clonotype. V gene TRBV7-9 combines with J gene TRBJ1-2; 7 bases are a match to TRBD1. V lost 4 bases, J lost 7 bases, and 6 bases stayed unmatched. The CDR3 contains 13 residues. CDR1 and CDR2 from the germline V gene are SEHNR and FQNEAQ (reference sequence). Written as DNA, the CDR3 is TGTGCCAGCAGCTATGCAGGGGGATCTGGCTACACCTTC. Translation: CASSYAGGSGYTF.

This clonotype has a count of ten or more. The rearrangement joins TRBV5-5 to TRBJ2-5; the match to TRBD2 covers 10 bases. The V and J ends lost 4 bases and 1 base, in that order; junction bases with no gene match: 7. This CDR3 contains 16 residues. In germline, CDR1 is SGHKS, CDR2 YYEKEE (reference sequence). CDR3 protein: CASSPHRTSGQETQYF. In DNA form, the CDR3 reads TGTGCCAGCAGCCCTCATAGGACTAGCGGCCAAGAGACCCAGTACTTC.

The rearrangement links TRBV4-3 to TRBJ2-2, with D unresolved. CDR1 is LGHNA, CDR2 YSLEER, per germline. The CDR3 has 19 amino acids. Deletions cut 0 bases from V and 1 base from J, with 18 bases between. CDR3 protein: CASSQDKVARARNTGELFF. As DNA, the CDR3 is TGCGCCAGCAGCCAAGATAAGGTAGCACGAGCGAGGAACACCGGGGAGCTGTTTTTT.

Worth noting for this clonotype: This may arise from a read error, as a much more abundant clone is one base away. This rearrangement joins TRBV11-2 to TRBJ2-1; the match to TRBD1 covers 7 bases. This CDR3 is built from 13 residues. Germline trimming cut 1 base from V and 13 bases from J; bases unmatched to any gene: 7. CDR1 and CDR2 from the germline V gene are SGHAT and FQNNGV. CDR3 sequence (DNA): TGTGCCAGCAGCTTAGGTTCCGGGACAGAACAGTTCTTC. Amino acid sequence: CASSLGSGTEQFF.

V usage is TRBV30 and J usage is TRBJ2-3, with TRBD2 matching over 12 bases. After removal of 0 bases from V and 6 bases from J, the junction contained 13 bases not matched to a gene. CDR1 GTSNPN and CDR2 SVGIG come from the germline V gene (reference sequence). The CDR3 is made up of 18 amino acids. The CDR3 sequence is CAWSVSRSSGGVSDTQYF. In nucleotides, the CDR3 is TGTGCCTGGAGTGTATCGAGGTCTAGCGGGGGGGTATCCGATACGCAGTATTTT.

This clonotype was seen at least ten times. The chain carries TRBV21-1 and TRBJ1-6. TRBV21-1 represents a pseudogene. CDR3 length equals 16 residues. CDR3 nucleotides: TGTGCCAGCAGCATTTACCTCTTGGGGTATTATTCACCCCTCCACTTT. Translation gives CASSIYLLGYYSPLHF.

This clonotype came up a few times. This could be a read error, since a much larger clone is one nucleotide away. V is TRBV7-9 and J is TRBJ2-7; D unclear. V lost 1 base to trimming and J lost 3 bases, with 10 bases between them. This CDR3 comprises 14 residues. Germline CDR1 is SEHNR and CDR2 is FQNEAQ (reference sequence). The CDR3 loop reads CASSLGSSRYEQYF. The CDR3 nucleotides read TGTGCCAGCAGCTTAGGCAGCAGCCGCTACGAGCAGTACTTC.

This clonotype was seen ten or more times. The rearrangement joins TRBV27 to TRBJ2-7; TRBD1 aligns across 11 bases. Germline values: CDR1 MNHEY, CDR2 SMNVEV (reference sequence). The CDR3 loop spans 14 amino acids. The junction had 3 bases not matched to a gene; V was cut back by 6 bases and J by 2 bases. The CDR3 DNA sequence: TGTGCCAGCAGGCCGGGACAGGGGGCCTACGAGCAGTACTTC. It yields the protein CASRPGQGAYEQYF.

This clonotype was found once. Being one base from a much bigger clone, this may be a read error. The chain couples TRBV20-1 to TRBJ2-3; D is perhaps TRBD1 (6 bases). This CDR3 has 15 amino acids. Germline-derived CDR1 and CDR2 are DFQATT and SNEGSKA (reference sequence). As DNA, the CDR3 is TGCAGGGCAAGCCTTACAGGGTTGAGGACAGATACGCAGTATTTT. As protein: CRASLTGLRTDTQYF.

This clonotype was counted a few times. The chain links TRBV16 to TRBJ1-2; weak D call: TRBD1 (5 bases). The CDR3 loop spans 16 amino acids. Between the trimmed V and J ends, which lost 7 bases and 5 bases, there was a span of 23 bases. CDR1 and CDR2 from the germline V gene are KGHSY and FQNENV. This CDR3 reads CASISSAGGLFYGYTF. CDR3 sequence (DNA): TGTGCCAGCATCTCATCAGCTGGGGGATTGTTTTATGGCTACACCTTC.

This clonotype occurred a few times. The chain joins TRBV13 to TRBJ2-5; 7 bases are shared with TRBD1. CDR1 is PRHDT, CDR2 FYEKMQ, per germline (reference sequence). This CDR3 comprises 16 residues. V shed 0 bases and J 4 bases; nucleotides not matched to a gene: 8. CDR3 protein: CASSLGREGARETQYF. The DNA for the CDR3 is TGTGCCAGCAGCTTAGGCCGAGAGGGGGCCAGAGAGACCCAGTACTTC.

On this clonotype itself: This may stem from a read error, because a much larger clone lies one nucleotide away. This likely comes from a read error, as the CDR3 has no conserved phenylalanine or tryptophan at its end. The chain is built from TRBV5-1 and TRBJ2-5; 10 bases fit TRBD2. The CDR3 length is 16 residues. The V and J ends lost 0 bases and 2 bases, in that order; junction bases with no gene match: 4. Germline V gives CDR1 SGHRS, CDR2 YFSETQ. CDR3 protein: CASSLDPSGGQETQYI. CDR3 DNA sequence: TGCGCCAGCAGCTTGGACCCTAGCGGGGGTCAAGAGACCCAGTACATC.

The V and J genes are TRBV20-1 and TRBJ1-1; the match to TRBD1 covers 7 bases. In germline, CDR1 is DFQATT, CDR2 SNEGSKA (reference sequence). The CDR3 extends over 12 amino acids. The V segment lost 6 bases and the J segment 5 bases; nucleotides outside the gene matches: 6. CDR3 in amino acids: CSAVQGRTEAFF. In DNA, the CDR3 is TGCAGTGCGGTACAGGGGCGGACTGAAGCTTTCTTT.

The V call is TRBV7-2, the J call TRBJ1-5, with a weak D call TRBD1 (6 bases). The CDR3 covers 14 residues. Looked up from germline, CDR1 is SGHTA and CDR2 is FQGNSA. Trimming removed 1 base from V and 9 bases from J, with 13 bases in between. Here the CDR3 DNA reads TGTGCCAGCAGCTTAGACGGGGGGCGCAGGCCCCAGCATTTT. This gives the protein CASSLDGGRRPQHF.

With regard to this clonotype: A much larger clone lies a single base off, so this may be a read error. This chain links TRBV6-1 with TRBJ1-4; D unresolved. The V gene's germline CDR1 is MNHNS and CDR2 SASEGT. The CDR3 has 16 residues. The germline V and J ends were trimmed by 4 bases and 0 bases, with 12 bases remaining between them. The CDR3 DNA sequence: TGTGCCAGCAGTGGGAGCAGGAGCGCAACTAATGAAAAACTGTTTTTT. This encodes CASSGSRSATNEKLFF.

This clonotype has just a few counts. This may be a read error: a much more frequent sequence differs by one nucleotide. The rearrangement joins TRBV6-2 or TRBV6-3 to TRBJ2-4; D call uncertain. The J call is uncertain, as TRBJ2-7 better fits the DNA end. CDR3 length equals 12 residues. Per the germline V gene, CDR1 is MNHEY and CDR2 is SVGEGT. This CDR3 reads CASSYIRYEQYF. CDR3 DNA sequence: TGTGCCAGCAGTTACATCAGGTACGAGCAGTACTTC.

This sequence joins TRBV21-1 and TRBJ2-7; the table assigns TRBD1, which was not confirmed against the DNA. TRBV21-1 is recorded as a pseudogene. The CDR3 has 13 amino acids. The CDR3: CARRAGKDNEQYF. The CDR3 region has the DNA TGTGCCAGGAGGGCAGGGAAAGACAATGAGCAGTACTTC.

Ten or more counts support this clonotype. The V and J genes are TRBV20-1 and TRBJ2-5; TRBD2 matches at 10 bases. V was pared by 5 bases and J by 5 bases, with 5 bases of the junction left unmatched. This CDR3 is built from 13 residues. Germline V lookup: CDR1 DFQATT, CDR2 SNEGSKA (reference sequence). The DNA for the CDR3 is TGCAGTGCTCAGCGGGGGGGCCGGGAGACCCAGTACTTC. It is translated as CSAQRGGRETQYF.

At least ten counts were recorded for this clonotype. This chain joins TRBV20-1 and TRBJ1-6, with D maybe TRBD1 (5 bases). This CDR3 has 17 amino acids. V lost 0 bases and J lost 10, with 22 bases in between. Germline V gene lookup returns CDR1 DFQATT and CDR2 SNEGSKA (reference sequence). The CDR3 region is CSARDRKVSGTSSPLHF. The CDR3 DNA follows: TGCAGTGCTAGAGACCGAAAAGTCTCCGGGACCTCATCACCCCTCCACTTT.

This clonotype has ten or more counts. The chain has TRBV12-3 or TRBV12-4 and TRBJ1-1, with a weak D call TRBD1 (5 bases). V was pared by 4 bases and J by 5 bases, with 17 bases between. The CDR3 covers 15 residues. The DNA of the CDR3 is TGTGCCAGCAGTTCCTCGGGGAAAGGGGTGACTGAAGCTTTCTTT. Its translation: CASSSSGKGVTEAFF.

The V and J genes are TRBV6-1 and TRBJ1-1; maybe TRBD1 (6 bases). The CDR3 runs 15 residues. Deletions cut 5 bases from V and 2 bases from J, with 15 bases between. CDR1 MNHNS and CDR2 SASEGT come from the germline V gene. CDR3 loop: CASSKGKGGNTEAFF. The CDR3 DNA follows: TGTGCCAGCAGTAAGGGGAAGGGGGGCAACACTGAAGCTTTCTTT.

The V gene is TRBV3-1, the J gene TRBJ2-1; 8 bases are shared with TRBD2. The CDR3 runs to 15 residues. Germline V CDR1 and CDR2: LGHDT, YNNKEL (reference sequence). The V gene end was trimmed by 1 base and the J gene end by 9 bases; junction bases not matched to a gene: 8. The CDR3 spells CASSQVPAGATEQFF. The CDR3 DNA follows: TGTGCCAGCAGCCAAGTGCCAGCGGGAGCCACTGAGCAGTTCTTC.

The chain couples TRBV30 to TRBJ1-2, with D possibly being TRBD1 (6 bases). This CDR3 has 12 amino acids. V was clipped by 3 bases and J by 8 bases, with 13 bases between them. Per germline, CDR1 GTSNPN and CDR2 SVGIG (reference sequence). The DNA of the CDR3 is TGTGCCTGGAGAGGGGGGGAACGGGGCTACACCTTC. This gives the protein CAWRGGERGYTF. Using reference TRBV30 and TRBJ1-2 for the parts outside the CDR3, the full variable domain is SQTIHQWPATLVQPVGSPLSLECTVEGTSNPNLYWYRQAAGRGLQLLFYSVGIGQISSEVPQNLSASRPQDRQFILSSKKLLLSDSGFYLCAWRGGERGYTFGSGTRLTVV.

The chain combines TRBV7-2 with TRBJ2-7; D possibly corresponds to TRBD2 (6 bases). This CDR3 contains 14 residues. In germline, CDR1 is SGHTA, CDR2 FQGNSA. V lost 4 bases and J lost 2, with 12 bases in between. The CDR3 spells CASSWGLGAYEQYF. CDR3 sequence (DNA): TGTGCCAGCAGCTGGGGACTGGGAGCCTACGAGCAGTACTTC.

With regard to this clonotype: Lacking the conserved final phenylalanine or tryptophan, this CDR3 likely reflects a read error. CDR3 DNA: TGTGCCAGCAGTTCCTACAGGGGGCAGGGCGGGGAGCTGTTTTGT. Residues: CASSSYRGQGGELFC. The chain uses TRBV12-3 or TRBV12-4 and TRBJ2-2; 9 bases fit TRBD1. V lost 4 bases, J lost 7 bases, and 7 bases stayed unmatched. The CDR3 runs to 15 residues.

J is TRBJ2-3 and V is TRBV27, with D perhaps TRBD2 (5 bases). Looked up from germline, CDR1 is MNHEY and CDR2 is SMNVEV (reference sequence). The CDR3 runs to 17 residues. Trimming took off 3 bases at V and 1 base at J, with 17 bases between the two ends. CDR3 residues: CASSFVRGAPGTDTQYF. In DNA form, the CDR3 reads TGTGCCAGCAGTTTTGTCCGGGGTGCACCGGGCACAGATACGCAGTATTTT.

To note about this clonotype: A read error may account for a junction end that differs from germline. This chain uses TRBV9 with TRBJ1-6; the D is unclear. Per the germline V gene, CDR1 is SGDLS and CDR2 is YYNGEE. CDR3 length: 13 residues. CDR3 sequence reads: CASSVESNPPLHF. The DNA for the CDR3 is TGTGCCAGCAGCGTAGAAAGTAATCCACCCCTCCACTTT.